The 22 T cell receptor beta chains reported below all come from one sample, sequenced in a study of T cells after yellow fever vaccination. Each CDR3 protein is one row after TCRdb ran MiXCR on the 5' RACE reads. This table holds some 68,000 distinct CDR3 sequences, approximately 7% found once. Here the sequenced sample was CD8+ T cells sorted from PBMCs, taken around 45 days after the first yellow fever vaccination. These receptors were taken from a man between 18 and 29 years old who received the YFV17D yellow fever vaccine.

The chain links TRBV5-4 to TRBJ2-1; tentatively, D is TRBD1 (5 bases). This CDR3 region has 12 residues. V was cut by 4 bases and J by 9 bases, with 11 bases left in between. Germline V gene sequence: CDR1 SGHNT, CDR2 YYREEE (reference sequence). The DNA of the CDR3 is TGTGCCAGCAGCCCTCAGGGTACTGAGCAGTTCTTC. It encodes CASSPQGTEQFF.

This clonotype was observed many times. The chain employs TRBV6-2 or TRBV6-3 and TRBJ2-5; TRBD1 aligns across 7 bases. The CDR3 has 15 residues. Germline trimming cut 0 bases from V and 5 bases from J; bases unmatched to any gene: 6. Germline V gives CDR1 MNHEY, CDR2 SVGEGT. The CDR3 region has the DNA TGTGCCAGCAGTTACTCGATCCAGGGGGAGGAGACCCAGTACTTC. Protein: CASSYSIQGEETQYF.

This clonotype was counted at least ten times. The chain uses TRBV2 and TRBJ1-1; TRBD1 might be the D (6 bases). This CDR3 has 10 amino acids. V gave up 11 bases and J gave up 7 bases, with 11 bases separating them. Germline V gene data show CDR1 as SNHLY and CDR2 as FYNNEI. CDR3 amino acids: CASEGGEAFF. The CDR3 coding sequence is TGTGCCTCCGAGGGGGGTGAAGCTTTCTTT.

This clonotype was counted at least ten times. The chain employs TRBV7-8 and TRBJ2-7; 9 nucleotides match TRBD1. This CDR3 is built from 15 residues. Germline V CDR1 and CDR2: SGHVS, FQNEAQ. Trimming cost V 5 bases and J 6 bases; bases outside gene matches: 11. The CDR3 region is CASSAAGQGSSEQYF. In DNA form, the CDR3 reads TGTGCCAGCAGCGCCGCGGGACAGGGTTCATCCGAGCAGTACTTC.

This clonotype has ten or more counts. The chain is built from TRBV7-8 and TRBJ2-2, with no clear D. Germline V lookup: CDR1 SGHVS, CDR2 FQNEAQ. This CDR3 comprises 15 residues. Trimming cost V 4 bases and J 5 bases, with 14 bases left between them. CDR3 in amino acids: CASSSEWRMTGELFF. The CDR3 DNA reads TGTGCCAGCAGCTCGGAATGGAGAATGACCGGGGAGCTGTTTTTT. The full variable domain, completed using reference TRBV7-8 and TRBJ2-2, is GAGVSQSPRYKVAKRGQDVALRCDPISGHVSLFWYQQALGQGPEFLTYFQNEAQLDKSGLPSDRFFAERPEGSVSTLKIQRTQQEDSAVYLCASSSEWRMTGELFFGEGSRLTVL.

V and J are TRBV27 and TRBJ1-2, with 7 positions matching TRBD1. Per the germline V gene, CDR1 is MNHEY and CDR2 is SMNVEV (reference sequence). Losses at the gene ends were 6 bases for V and 6 bases for J; bases not matched to a gene: 16. The CDR3 spans 16 residues. The CDR3 loop reads CASRTYRGRTMDGYTF. The CDR3 nucleotides are TGTGCCAGCAGAACGTACAGGGGAAGGACTATGGATGGCTACACCTTC.

This clonotype was counted ten times or more. The chain uses TRBV18 and TRBJ2-7; D uncertain. Deletions cut 5 bases from V and 5 bases from J, with 10 bases between. This CDR3 has 12 amino acids. Germline V gene sequence: CDR1 KGHSH, CDR2 LQKENI. The CDR3 DNA follows: TGTGCCAGCTCATCCATCCCCGACGAGCAGTACTTC. As protein: CASSSIPDEQYF.

The rearrangement uses TRBV9 and TRBJ2-4, with D possibly matching TRBD1 (6 bases). V lost 2 bases and J lost 6, with 9 bases in between. CDR1 is SGDLS, CDR2 YYNGEE, per germline. The CDR3 runs to 13 residues. The CDR3 nucleotides read TGTGCCAGCAGCGTCGGCAGGGGAAACATTCAGTACTTC. This encodes CASSVGRGNIQYF.

This clonotype was seen many times. The rearrangement joins TRBV29-1 to TRBJ2-1; 8 positions match TRBD2. After removal of 4 bases from V and 7 bases from J, the junction contained 12 bases not matched to a gene. The V gene's germline CDR1 is SQVTM and CDR2 ANQGSEA. The CDR3 has 15 residues. The CDR3 sequence is CSVAGNTGGKNEQFF. DNA for the CDR3: TGCAGCGTTGCGGGTAATACGGGGGGGAAAAATGAGCAGTTCTTC.

A note on this clonotype: This may stem from a read error, because a much larger clone lies one nucleotide away. The rearrangement uses TRBV29-1 and TRBJ1-1; D unresolved. The CDR3 is made up of 13 amino acids. From germline, CDR1 is SQVTM and CDR2 ANQGSEA. Trimming shortened V by 4 bases and J by 9 bases, and 18 bases separated the two germline ends. The CDR3 nucleotides are TGCAGCGTTGTTGGCAGCCAGATGACTCAAGCTTTCTTT. Amino acids: CSVVGSQMTQAFF.

Notes on this clonotype: This may be a read error: a much more frequent sequence differs by one nucleotide. The chain joins TRBV12-3 or TRBV12-4 to TRBJ1-3, with D possibly matching TRBD1 (6 bases). The CDR3 has 17 amino acids. CDR3 loop: CATSLGGHLFSGNTIYF. The CDR3, as DNA: TGTGCCACCAGTTTAGGGGGTCACCTGTTCTCTGGAAACACCATATATTTT.

This clonotype was observed many times. The chain links TRBV24-1 to TRBJ2-5, with D unclear. Germline V gene data show CDR1 as KGHDR and CDR2 as SFDVKD. Trimming took 0 bases from V and 2 from J, leaving 9 bases between them. The CDR3 is 15 residues long. The CDR3 sequence: CATSDLTTSQETQYF. DNA for the CDR3: TGTGCCACCAGTGATTTGACGACTTCTCAAGAGACCCAGTACTTC.

This clonotype was found many times. The CDR3 sequence: CASSGLDGYEQYV. CDR3 nucleotide sequence: TGTGCCAGCAGTGGACTAGATGGCTACGAGCAGTACGTC. The genes are TRBV28 and TRBJ2-7; TRBD2 matches 7 bases. This CDR3 contains 13 residues. V was pared by 5 bases and J by 3 bases, with 4 bases of the junction left unmatched. Germline V lookup: CDR1 MDHEN, CDR2 SYDVKM.

This clonotype has at least ten counts. The J gene is TRBJ2-7, the V gene TRBV7-2, with D perhaps matching TRBD1 or TRBD2 (6 bases each). The V end lost 1 base, the J end lost 6 bases, and 10 bases lay between the germline ends. Germline V lookup: CDR1 SGHTA, CDR2 FQGNSA. CDR3 size: 13 residues. CDR3 nucleotide sequence: TGTGCCAGCAGCTTAGTAGGAGGGGGCGAGCAGTACTTC. Protein: CASSLVGGGEQYF.

Many counts were recorded for this clonotype. V is TRBV20-1 and J is TRBJ2-1; tentative D call: TRBD1 (5 bases). CDR1 is DFQATT, CDR2 SNEGSKA, per germline (reference sequence). There are 14 residues in the CDR3. Trimming cost V 5 bases and J 0 bases, with 11 bases left between them. Here the CDR3 reads CSALDSLSYNEQFF. CDR3 coding DNA: TGCAGTGCTTTAGACAGCCTCTCCTACAATGAGCAGTTCTTC.

In this sample, this clonotype turned up a few times. This sequence joins TRBV7-2 and TRBJ2-5, with D tentatively TRBD1 (6 bases). V gave up 2 bases and J gave up 1 base, with 8 bases separating them. CDR3 length: 14 residues. Germline CDR1 SGHTA, CDR2 FQGNSA. The CDR3, as DNA: TGTGCCAGCAGCTTAATGGACAGCCAAGAGACCCAGTACTTC. Translated: CASSLMDSQETQYF.

This rearrangement joins TRBV4-2 to TRBJ2-1; 9 bases map to TRBD1. The trim removed 4 bases at V and 7 bases at J, leaving 8 bases unmatched. The CDR3 covers 15 residues. Germline CDR1 and CDR2: LGHNA and YNFKEQ. The CDR3 here is CASSPEDGTGNEQFF. Here the CDR3 DNA reads TGTGCCAGCAGCCCAGAGGATGGGACAGGGAATGAGCAGTTCTTC.

This clonotype has at least ten counts. The chain couples TRBV4-1 to TRBJ1-2; no clear D. The CDR3 contains 15 residues. In germline, CDR1 is MGHRA, CDR2 YSYEKL. The ends were cut back, 4 bases at V and 8 bases at J, with 20 bases in the middle. The CDR3 coding sequence is TGCGCCAGCAGCCCGAATCCTTCGGGCTCCTACGGCTACACCTTC. Residues: CASSPNPSGSYGYTF.

The chain joins TRBV6-2 or TRBV6-3 to TRBJ2-7, with D unresolved. The CDR3 sequence is 14 residues long. The V gene's germline CDR1 is MNHEY and CDR2 SVGEGT. Trimming pared 0 bases from V and 3 bases from J, leaving 9 bases between. The CDR3 region is CASSYSLQGYEQYV. The CDR3 coding sequence is TGTGCCAGCAGTTACTCCCTACAAGGCTACGAGCAGTACGTC.

This chain joins TRBV7-9 and TRBJ2-4; possible D gene TRBD1, 6 bases. Trimming pared 4 bases from V and 1 base from J, leaving 14 bases between. The CDR3 is 16 residues long. Germline CDR1 SEHNR, CDR2 FQNEAQ (reference sequence). This CDR3 reads CASSSWGQSAKNIQYF. DNA of the CDR3: TGTGCCAGCAGCTCGTGGGGGCAGTCCGCCAAAAACATTCAGTACTTC.

The chain links TRBV7-9 to TRBJ2-7, with TRBD1 matching over 7 bases. Germline CDR1 reads SEHNR; CDR2 reads FQNEAQ (reference sequence). CDR3 length: 16 residues. V lost 5 bases, J lost 3 bases, and 13 bases stayed unmatched. The CDR3 DNA reads TGTGCCAGCAGCCCAACCATAACCGGGACAGACTACGAGCAGTACTTC. Protein product: CASSPTITGTDYEQYF.

V gene TRBV25-1 combines with J gene TRBJ2-3; D gene unclear. The germline CDR1 and CDR2 sequences are MGHDK and SYGVNS. The CDR3 is 13 residues long. The V end was cut by 1 base, the J end by 6 bases, with 8 bases between. As DNA, the CDR3 is TGTGCCAGCAGTGAATTTCTTAAGGATACGCAGTATTTT. Protein product: CASSEFLKDTQYF.